The rows below give T cell receptor beta chains drawn from one sample of a study of immune heterogeneity within non-small cell lung tumors. TCRdb ran MiXCR on the multiplex PCR reads and lists one entry per CDR3 protein. The data hold 5,000 or so distinct CDR3 sequences, with under 25% observed a single time. Input material: lung tumor tissue. These receptors all come from a man between 60 and 75 years old with non-small cell lung cancer. Both conserved end residues are part of each CDR3. The order of the fields is CDR3 protein, CDR3 DNA, V gene, J gene, D gene, clone size. D genes are given only for firm matches. Clone size is not always given. Where it is, it says once, few, many or a class for expanded clones.

CDR3aa: CSARDPAASQPQHF
CDR3nt: TGCAGTGCTAGAGATCCTGCAGCCAGTCAGCCCCAGCATTTT
v_gene: TRBV20-1
j_gene: TRBJ1-5
d_gene: -
abundance: -

CDR3aa: CASSSPTVNQPQHF
CDR3nt: TGTGCCAGCAGCTCCCCCACGGTAAATCAGCCCCAGCATTTT
v_gene: TRBV7-2
j_gene: TRBJ1-5
d_gene: -
abundance: medium-sized

CDR3aa: CASSQQGARGGYTF
CDR3nt: TGTGCCAGCAGTCAGCAGGGGGCCCGAGGTGGCTACACCTTC
v_gene: TRBV12-3/TRBV12-4
j_gene: TRBJ1-2
d_gene: TRBD1
abundance: medium-sized

CDR3aa: CSASRDSNEQYF
CDR3nt: TGCAGTGCCTCCAGGGACAGCAACGAGCAGTACTTC
v_gene: TRBV20-1
j_gene: TRBJ2-7
d_gene: TRBD1
abundance: few

CDR3aa: CASSAAAGGVWEQYF
CDR3nt: TGTGCCAGCAGCGCAGCCGCAGGGGGGGTTTGGGAGCAGTACTTC
v_gene: TRBV9
j_gene: TRBJ2-7
d_gene: -
abundance: -

CDR3aa: CASSYSSLGYYEQYF
CDR3nt: TGTGCCAGCAGTTACTCTTCCCTCGGATACTACGAGCAGTACTTC
v_gene: TRBV6-6
j_gene: TRBJ2-7
d_gene: -
abundance: few

CDR3aa: CASSRTSGTTGELFF
CDR3nt: TGTGCCAGCAGTCGGACTAGCGGGACCACCGGGGAGCTGTTTTTT
v_gene: TRBV12-3/TRBV12-4
j_gene: TRBJ2-2
d_gene: TRBD2
abundance: few

CDR3aa: CASRSETAIYGYTF
CDR3nt: TGTGCCAGCCGATCCGAGACGGCAATCTATGGCTACACCTTC
v_gene: TRBV6-1
j_gene: TRBJ1-2
d_gene: -
abundance: -

CDR3aa: CSANPGTKQETQYF
CDR3nt: TGCAGTGCTAACCCCGGGACAAAACAAGAGACCCAGTACTTC
v_gene: TRBV20-1
j_gene: TRBJ2-5
d_gene: -
abundance: few

CDR3aa: CASSSRAEAFF
CDR3nt: TGTGCCAGCAGCTCCCGCGCTGAAGCTTTCTTT
v_gene: TRBV6-1
j_gene: TRBJ1-1
d_gene: -
abundance: -

CDR3aa: CSVDPGEGGTEAFF
CDR3nt: TGCAGCGTTGACCCAGGGGAGGGAGGGACTGAAGCTTTCTTT
v_gene: TRBV29-1
j_gene: TRBJ1-1
d_gene: -
abundance: -

CDR3aa: CAGTLYEQYF
CDR3nt: TGTGCCGGCACCCTCTACGAGCAGTACTTC
v_gene: TRBV27
j_gene: TRBJ2-7
d_gene: -
abundance: -

CDR3aa: CSATSPGGSRDTQYF
CDR3nt: TGCAGTGCTACCTCCCCGGGAGGGAGCCGGGATACGCAGTATTTT
v_gene: TRBV20-1
j_gene: TRBJ2-3
d_gene: TRBD2
abundance: few

CDR3aa: CASRPGRGSTVELFF
CDR3nt: TGTGCCAGCAGACCAGGGAGGGGGAGCACCGTGGAGCTGTTTTTT
v_gene: TRBV28
j_gene: TRBJ2-2
d_gene: -
abundance: -

CDR3aa: CASSYSRGRTHEQYF
CDR3nt: TGTGCCAGCAGTTACTCCAGGGGGAGGACCCACGAGCAGTACTTC
v_gene: TRBV6-6
j_gene: TRBJ2-7
d_gene: -
abundance: medium-sized

CDR3aa: CASSLGDSYEQYF
CDR3nt: TGTGCCAGCAGCCTGGGAGACTCCTACGAGCAGTACTTC
v_gene: TRBV6-1
j_gene: TRBJ2-7
d_gene: -
abundance: -

CDR3aa: CASKDREGSGGYTF
CDR3nt: TGTGCCAGTAAGGACAGGGAGGGTTCAGGTGGCTACACCTTC
v_gene: TRBV28
j_gene: TRBJ1-2
d_gene: TRBD1
abundance: -

CDR3aa: CSARGYAIRRTEAFF
CDR3nt: TGCAGTGCTAGAGGGTACGCTATTCGGCGGACTGAAGCTTTCTTT
v_gene: TRBV20-1
j_gene: TRBJ1-1
d_gene: -
abundance: -

CDR3aa: CASSRQGKTGELFF
CDR3nt: TGTGCCAGCAGCCGACAGGGGAAGACCGGGGAGCTGTTTTTT
v_gene: TRBV12-3/TRBV12-4
j_gene: TRBJ2-2
d_gene: TRBD1
abundance: -

CDR3aa: CASARAGNTIYF
CDR3nt: TGTGCCAGCGCCAGAGCTGGAAACACCATATATTTT
v_gene: TRBV6-1
j_gene: TRBJ1-3
d_gene: -
abundance: medium-sized

CDR3aa: CASGSPYTDTQYF
CDR3nt: TGTGCTAGTGGTTCACCTTACACAGATACGCAGTATTTT
v_gene: TRBV12-5
j_gene: TRBJ2-3
d_gene: -
abundance: -

CDR3aa: CASSSLVHQPQHF
CDR3nt: TGTGCCAGCAGTTCCCTGGTGCACCAGCCCCAGCATTTT
v_gene: TRBV6-1
j_gene: TRBJ1-5
d_gene: -
abundance: -

CDR3aa: CANSQEMDSPLHF
CDR3nt: TGTGCCAACAGCCAAGAAATGGATTCACCCCTCCACTTT
v_gene: TRBV14
j_gene: TRBJ1-6
d_gene: -
abundance: -

CDR3aa: CASSQSLGTAYEQYF
CDR3nt: TGTGCCAGCAGCCAATCTCTTGGGACAGCCTACGAGCAGTACTTC
v_gene: TRBV3-1
j_gene: TRBJ2-7
d_gene: TRBD1
abundance: -

CDR3aa: CASSLLASGRAGYNEQFF
CDR3nt: TGTGCCAGCAGCTTATTGGCTAGCGGGAGGGCCGGGTACAATGAGCAGTTCTTC
v_gene: TRBV7-3
j_gene: TRBJ2-1
d_gene: TRBD2
abundance: -

CDR3aa: CASTADTNSDAAGNEKLFF
CDR3nt: TGTGCCAGCACGGCGGACACCAATTCTGACGCGGCGGGTAATGAAAAACTGTTTTTT
v_gene: TRBV7-6
j_gene: TRBJ1-4
d_gene: -
abundance: few

CDR3aa: CATSGPHRGLVSGELFF
CDR3nt: TGTGCCACCAGTGGCCCTCACAGGGGGCTAGTATCCGGGGAGCTGTTTTTT
v_gene: TRBV24-1
j_gene: TRBJ2-2
d_gene: TRBD1
abundance: -

CDR3aa: CASQGSFLETQYF
CDR3nt: -
v_gene: TRBV11-2
j_gene: TRBJ2-5
d_gene: -
abundance: -

CDR3aa: CASSIEYDYGYTF
CDR3nt: TGTGCCAGTAGTATAGAATATGATTATGGCTACACCTTC
v_gene: TRBV19
j_gene: TRBJ1-2
d_gene: -
abundance: -

CDR3aa: CSARELRTGDFGGYTF
CDR3nt: TGCAGTGCTAGAGAGTTGCGGACAGGGGATTTTGGCGGCTACACCTTC
v_gene: TRBV20-1
j_gene: TRBJ1-2
d_gene: TRBD1
abundance: few

CDR3aa: CSAGGLAEAFF
CDR3nt: TGCAGTGCTGGGGGGTTAGCTGAAGCTTTCTTT
v_gene: TRBV20-1
j_gene: TRBJ1-1
d_gene: -
abundance: medium-sized

CDR3aa: CASSPLGGGQGYTF
CDR3nt: TGTGCCAGCAGCCCGCTAGGCGGGGGGCAAGGCTACACCTTC
v_gene: TRBV28
j_gene: TRBJ1-2
d_gene: -
abundance: medium-sized

CDR3aa: CSARGGGLAGPGGQYF
CDR3nt: TGCAGTGCTAGAGGGGGGGGACTAGCGGGCCCAGGCGGGCAGTACTTC
v_gene: TRBV20-1
j_gene: TRBJ2-7
d_gene: TRBD2
abundance: -

CDR3aa: CASIDWTSGSREQYF
CDR3nt: TGTGCCAGCATTGATTGGACTAGCGGGAGTCGCGAGCAGTACTTC
v_gene: TRBV6-1
j_gene: TRBJ2-7
d_gene: TRBD2
abundance: few